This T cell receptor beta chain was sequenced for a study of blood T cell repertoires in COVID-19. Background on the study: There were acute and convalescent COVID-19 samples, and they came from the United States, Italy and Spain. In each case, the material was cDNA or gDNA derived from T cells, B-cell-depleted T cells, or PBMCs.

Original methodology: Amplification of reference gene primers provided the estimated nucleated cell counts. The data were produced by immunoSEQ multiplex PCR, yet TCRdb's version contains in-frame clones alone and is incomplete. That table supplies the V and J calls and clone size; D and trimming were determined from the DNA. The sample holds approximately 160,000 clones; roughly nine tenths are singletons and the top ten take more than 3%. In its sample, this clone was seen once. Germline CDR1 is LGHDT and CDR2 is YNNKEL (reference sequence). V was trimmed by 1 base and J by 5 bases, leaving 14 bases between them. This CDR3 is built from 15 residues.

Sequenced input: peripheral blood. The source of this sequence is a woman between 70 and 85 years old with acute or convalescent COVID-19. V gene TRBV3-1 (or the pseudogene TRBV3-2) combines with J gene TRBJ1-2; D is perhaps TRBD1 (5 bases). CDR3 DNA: TGTGCCAGCAGCCAAGGTTTGGCCCAGGGATATGGCTACACCTTC. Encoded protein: CASSQGLAQGYGYTF.